This paragraph reports one TCR beta chain. Its cognate antigen is unknown. CDR1 and CDR2 from the germline V gene are SGHTA and FQGNSA. Trimming shortened V by 2 bases and J by 0 bases, and 13 bases separated the two germline ends. The CDR3 is made up of 16 amino acids. Clones were sequenced by immunoSEQ multiplex PCR, and TCRdb holds only the in-frame ones, with some missing. The table shows tens of thousands of clones, with roughly nine tenths occurring only once. The sample originates from a study of cytomegalovirus exposure and HLA in healthy donors. Study as a whole: The same platform used for the approximately 670 first-cohort repertoires was also used for the 100 to 150 validation repertoires, as a later analysis reported.

Study-wide points: For cytomegalovirus status, the classifier reportedly gave diagnoses with high specificity and sensitivity. Most TCR sequences were seen very rarely across donors, but some public TCRs occurred in many.

The chain combines TRBV7-2 with TRBJ1-2; no firm D call. Sequenced input: PBMCs. The receptor was derived from a man aged 18-30 years in good health and CMV-seronegative. CDR3 coding DNA: TGTGCCAGCAGCTTAAATGAGGTCACTCCTAACTATGGCTACACCTTC. Residues: CASSLNEVTPNYGYTF. The full variable domain, its missing parts supplied by reference TRBV7-2 and TRBJ1-2, is GAGVSQSPSNKVTEKGKDVELRCDPISGHTALYWYRQSLGQGLEFLIYFQGNSAPDKSGLPSDRFSAERTGGSVSTLTIQRTQQEDSAVYLCASSLNEVTPNYGYTFGSGTRLTVV.